This section outlines one T cell receptor (beta chain) sequence together with its context. Its antigen is unidentified. The sample comes from a study of T-cell reconstitution after alpha-beta-depleted transplantation in children. The CDR3 sequence is 15 residues long. The V end lost 2 bases, the J end lost 4 bases, and 14 bases lay between the germline ends. In germline, CDR1 is ENHRY, CDR2 SYGVKD. Unique molecular identifiers were used in preparing the TCRbeta library. TCRdb used MiXCR to reprocess the PCR reads, holding one entry per CDR3 protein. There are a few hundred thousand distinct CDR3 sequences in the sample; 20% to 30% occur only once, and approximately 33% lies in the top ten. Findings and limits, study-wide: Roughly two months post-transplant, alpha-beta T cells reportedly originated from several hundred graft clones that had expanded.

This chain joins TRBV10-3 and TRBJ2-5, with D possibly being TRBD2 (6 bases). The TCR comes from a boy younger than two with Wiskott-Aldrich syndrome, due to receive a stem cell transplant. Sequences were derived from PBMCs, sampled before TCRalphabeta/CD19-depleted stem cell transplant. CDR3 amino acids: CAISEGDLGGETQYF. Here the CDR3 DNA reads TGTGCCATCAGTGAGGGGGACTTGGGGGGAGAGACCCAGTACTTC.